What follows is one T cell receptor (beta chain) and its context. The sample comes from a study of blood T cell repertoires in COVID-19. Researchers sorted participants into cohorts using their self-reported clinical history. Donors in Cohort 3 counted as recovered after two negative PCRs, clearance, or symptom resolution. In the source study's methods: The authors estimated nucleated cell counts from reference gene primer amplification. Only in-frame clones appear in the TCRdb table, and some are missing; sequencing was by immunoSEQ multiplex PCR. V and J calls and clone size are copied from that table; D and trimming were computed from the DNA. The repertoire holds about 200,000 clones, with approximately 84% as singletons. Germline V CDR1 and CDR2: MDHEN, SYDVKM. This CDR3 is 18 amino acids long. J lost 7 bases, V lost 5 bases, and 11 bases had no gene match.

What was sequenced was PBMCs or T cells enriched from blood (not recorded which). This TCR came from a man in his forties who had recovered from COVID-19. The gene calls are TRBV28 and TRBJ2-1; 16 nucleotides line up with TRBD2. CDR3 residues: CASSLGLAGGPVVNEQFF. In DNA form, the CDR3 reads TGTGCCAGCAGTCTGGGACTAGCGGGGGGGCCAGTTGTGAATGAGCAGTTCTTC. Together with reference TRBV28 and TRBJ2-1, the CDR3 gives the full variable domain: DVKVTQSSRYLVKRTGEKVFLECVQDMDHENMFWYRQDPGLGLRLIYFSYDVKMKEKGDIPEGYSVSREKKERFSLILESASTNQTSMYLCASSLGLAGGPVVNEQFFGPGTRLTVL.